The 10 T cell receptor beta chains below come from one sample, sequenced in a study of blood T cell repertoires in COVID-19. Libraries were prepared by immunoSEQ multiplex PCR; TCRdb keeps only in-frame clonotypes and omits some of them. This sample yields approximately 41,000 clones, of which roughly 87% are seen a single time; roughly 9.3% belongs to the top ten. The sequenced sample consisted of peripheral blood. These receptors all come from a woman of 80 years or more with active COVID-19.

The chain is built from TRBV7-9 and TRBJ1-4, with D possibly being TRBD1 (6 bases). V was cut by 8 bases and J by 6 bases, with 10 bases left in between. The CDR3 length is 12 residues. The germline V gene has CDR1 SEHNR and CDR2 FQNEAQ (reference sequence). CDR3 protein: CASQRTDEKLFF. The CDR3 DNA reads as TGTGCCAGCCAAAGGACAGATGAAAAACTGTTTTTT.

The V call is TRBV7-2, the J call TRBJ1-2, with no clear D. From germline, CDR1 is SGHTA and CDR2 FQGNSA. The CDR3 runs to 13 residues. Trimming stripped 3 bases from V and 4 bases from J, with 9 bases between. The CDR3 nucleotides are TGTGCCAGCAGCTTCCGGGGAGGCTATGGCTACACCTTC. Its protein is CASSFRGGYGYTF.

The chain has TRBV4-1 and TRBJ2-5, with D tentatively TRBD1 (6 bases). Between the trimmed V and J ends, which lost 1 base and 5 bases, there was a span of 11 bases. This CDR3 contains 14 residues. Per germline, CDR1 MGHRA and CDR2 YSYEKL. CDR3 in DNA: TGCGCCAGCAGCCAAGCTACAGGGTGGGAGACCCAGTACTTC. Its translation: CASSQATGWETQYF.

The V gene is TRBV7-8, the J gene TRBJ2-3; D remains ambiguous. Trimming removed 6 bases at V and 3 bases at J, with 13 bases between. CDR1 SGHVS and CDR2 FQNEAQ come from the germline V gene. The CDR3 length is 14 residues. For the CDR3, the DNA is TGTGCCAGCAGACAAAGTGGGCAGACAGATACGCAGTATTTT. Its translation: CASRQSGQTDTQYF.

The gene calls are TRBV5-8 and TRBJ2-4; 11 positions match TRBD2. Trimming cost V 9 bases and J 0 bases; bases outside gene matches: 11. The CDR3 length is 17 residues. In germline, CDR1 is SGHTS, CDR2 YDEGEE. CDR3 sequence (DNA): TGTGCCAACACCCTAGCGGGGGGCCCTTTAGCCAAAAACATTCAGTACTTC. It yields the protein CANTLAGGPLAKNIQYF.

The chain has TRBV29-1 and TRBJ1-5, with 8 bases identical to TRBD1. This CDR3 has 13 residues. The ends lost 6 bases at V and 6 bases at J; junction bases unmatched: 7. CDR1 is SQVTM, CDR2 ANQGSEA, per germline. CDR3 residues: CSVAGGNGQPQHF. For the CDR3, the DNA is TGCAGCGTCGCAGGGGGCAACGGTCAGCCCCAGCATTTT.

The CDR3 nucleotides read TGTGCCAGCCAAAACAGGGGGCTGTCCGGGGAGCTGTTTTTT. Translation gives CASQNRGLSGELFF. The chain employs TRBV28 and TRBJ2-2; 9 nucleotides align to TRBD1. The germline V gene encodes CDR1 MDHEN and CDR2 SYDVKM. The CDR3 totals 14 residues. Losses at the gene ends were 8 bases for V and 6 bases for J; bases not matched to a gene: 7.

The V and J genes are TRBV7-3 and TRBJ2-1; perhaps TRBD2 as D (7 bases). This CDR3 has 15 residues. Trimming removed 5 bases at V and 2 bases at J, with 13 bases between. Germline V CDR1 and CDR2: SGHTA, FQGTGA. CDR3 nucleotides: TGTGCCAGCAGCCGGGGGGCGCAGACCTACAATGAGCAGTTCTTC. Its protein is CASSRGAQTYNEQFF.

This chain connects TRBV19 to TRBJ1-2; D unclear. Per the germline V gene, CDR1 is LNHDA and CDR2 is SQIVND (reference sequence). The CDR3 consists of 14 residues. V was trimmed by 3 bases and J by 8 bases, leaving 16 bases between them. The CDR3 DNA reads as TGTGCCAGTAGTATTACGCCCCGGGGAATAGGCTACACCTTC. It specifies CASSITPRGIGYTF.

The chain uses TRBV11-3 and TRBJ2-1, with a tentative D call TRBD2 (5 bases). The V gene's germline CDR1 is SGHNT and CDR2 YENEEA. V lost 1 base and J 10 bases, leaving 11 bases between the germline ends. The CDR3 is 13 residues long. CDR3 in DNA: TGTGCCAGCAGCTTAGGGGGTGCGGGCGAGCAGTTCTTC. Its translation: CASSLGGAGEQFF. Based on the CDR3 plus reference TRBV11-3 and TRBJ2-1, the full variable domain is EAGVVQSPRYKIIEKKQPVAFWCNPISGHNTLYWYLQNLGQGPELLIRYENEEAVDDSQLPKDRFSAERLKGVDSTLKIQPAELGDSAVYLCASSLGGAGEQFFGPGTRLTVL.